These T cell receptor beta chains were read from a single sample in a study of PD-L1 blockade in urothelial cancer. The method was immunoSEQ multiplex PCR; TCRdb's version includes in-frame clones alone and lacks a portion of them. Among over 100,000 clones, less than 85% were seen once, and the ten largest hold 2.5% to 4%. Sequenced material: PBMCs, taken around atezolizumab (anti-PD-L1) treatment. The source is a man aged 45-65 years with urothelial cancer. Both conserved end residues are part of each CDR3. D genes are given only for firm matches. Size values are once, few and many counts, or a class for expanded clones, and some rows have none.

-	TRBV5-8	few	TRBJ2-3	CASSLGLSTDTQYF	TGTGCCAGCAGCCTCGGACTCAGCACAGATACGCAGTATTTT
TRBD1	TRBV28	-	TRBJ1-2	CASSGRTGWEGYTF	TGTGCCAGCAGTGGGCGGACAGGGTGGGAGGGCTACACCTTC
-	TRBV6-1	-	TRBJ2-1	CASSGDWADEQFF	TGTGCCAGCAGTGGGGACTGGGCCGATGAGCAGTTCTTC
-	TRBV27	once	TRBJ1-2	CASSDRTDGYTF	TGTGCCAGCTCGGACAGAACGGATGGCTACACCTTC
-	TRBV6-5	-	TRBJ1-5	CASSDSYNQPQHF	TGTGCCAGCAGTGACAGCTACAATCAGCCCCAGCATTTT
TRBD2	TRBV15	-	TRBJ2-1	CATSRDSGLAGVEQFF	TGTGCCACCAGCAGAGATTCGGGACTAGCGGGAGTTGAGCAGTTCTTC
-	TRBV28	-	TRBJ2-7	CASRLRPGLLKDEQYF	TGTGCCAGCAGGCTTAGGCCGGGACTCCTCAAGGACGAGCAGTACTTC
TRBD1	TRBV5-8	-	TRBJ1-5	CASSLVQGARFGNQPQHF	TGTGCCAGCAGTTTAGTCCAGGGGGCACGTTTTGGCAATCAGCCCCAGCATTTT
-	TRBV28	once	TRBJ1-2	CATTSTDNYGYTF	TGTGCCACTACCTCGACAGATAACTATGGCTACACCTTC
-	TRBV9	-	TRBJ1-3	CASSVDWGRTGNTIYF	TGTGCCAGCAGCGTAGACTGGGGGCGCACGGGAAACACCATATATTTT
-	TRBV7-8	few	TRBJ1-5	CASSEWTVSRQPQHF	TGTGCCAGCAGCGAATGGACAGTAAGCCGCCAGCCCCAGCATTTT
-	TRBV15	-	TRBJ2-1	CATSRISGRKPSKDLRPSYNEQFF	TGTGCCACCAGCAGAATTAGCGGCCGAAAACCCTCCAAGGACCTCCGACCATCCTACAATGAGCAGTTCTTC
TRBD2	TRBV28	few	TRBJ2-2	CASSLGRTSGGPGELFF	TGTGCCAGCAGTTTGGGAAGGACTAGCGGAGGGCCCGGGGAGCTGTTTTTT
-	TRBV7-9	once	TRBJ1-1	CASSLHGGTTEAFF	TGTGCCAGCAGCTTACATGGGGGGACCACTGAAGCTTTCTTT
-	TRBV29-1	-	TRBJ2-5	CSVVTQSQETQYF	TGCAGCGTCGTTACTCAAAGTCAAGAGACCCAGTACTTC
TRBD1	TRBV5-1	-	TRBJ1-5	CASSWGQGQPQHF	TGCGCCAGCAGCTGGGGACAGGGCCAGCCCCAGCATTTT
-	TRBV4-1	few	TRBJ2-7	CASSQEGAREQYF	TGCGCCAGCAGCCAAGAGGGGGCTCGGGAGCAGTACTTC
TRBD1	TRBV5-1	-	TRBJ1-2	CASSPLDRGAYGYTF	TGCGCCAGCAGCCCATTAGACAGGGGTGCCTATGGCTACACCTTC
TRBD1	TRBV6-5	-	TRBJ1-5	CASSYSTGSPQPQHF	TGTGCCAGCAGTTACTCGACAGGGTCCCCCCAGCCCCAGCATTTT
TRBD2	TRBV14	once	TRBJ2-5	CASSQILAGGFQETQYF	TGTGCCAGCAGCCAGATACTAGCGGGAGGATTCCAAGAGACCCAGTACTTC
TRBD1	TRBV2	-	TRBJ1-2	CASSEETGVVRGYTF	TGTGCCAGCAGTGAAGAAACAGGGGTAGTTCGAGGCTACACCTTC